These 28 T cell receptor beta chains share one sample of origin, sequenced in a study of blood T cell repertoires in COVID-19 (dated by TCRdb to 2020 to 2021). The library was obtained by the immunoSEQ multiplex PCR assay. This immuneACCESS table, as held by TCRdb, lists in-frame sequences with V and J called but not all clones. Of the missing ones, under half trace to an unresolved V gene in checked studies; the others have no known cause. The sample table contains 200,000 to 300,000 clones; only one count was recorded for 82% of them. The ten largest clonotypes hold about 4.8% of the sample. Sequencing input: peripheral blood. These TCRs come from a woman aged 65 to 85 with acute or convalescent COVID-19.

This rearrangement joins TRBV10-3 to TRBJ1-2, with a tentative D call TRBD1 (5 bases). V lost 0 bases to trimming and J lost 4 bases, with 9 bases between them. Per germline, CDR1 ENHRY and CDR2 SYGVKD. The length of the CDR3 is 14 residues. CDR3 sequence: CAISESHRIYGYTF. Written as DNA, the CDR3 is TGTGCCATCAGTGAGTCGCACAGGATCTATGGCTACACCTTC.

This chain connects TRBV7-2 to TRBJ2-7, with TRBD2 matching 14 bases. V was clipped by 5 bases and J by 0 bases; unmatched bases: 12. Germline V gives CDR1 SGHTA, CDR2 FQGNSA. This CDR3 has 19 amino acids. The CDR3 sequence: CASSRTRTSGGTSSYEQYF. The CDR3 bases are TGTGCCAGCAGCCGCACACGGACTAGCGGGGGGACAAGCTCCTACGAGCAGTACTTC.

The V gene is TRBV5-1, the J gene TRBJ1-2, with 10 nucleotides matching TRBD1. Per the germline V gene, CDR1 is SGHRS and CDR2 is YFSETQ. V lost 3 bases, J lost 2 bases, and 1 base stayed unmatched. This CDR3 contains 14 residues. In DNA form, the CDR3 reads TGCGCCAGCAGCTCGACAGGGGGCAACTATGGCTACACCTTC. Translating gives CASSSTGGNYGYTF.

CDR3 DNA: TGTGCCAGCAGAGCCGGCAGGGGGAGTAGGGAGACCCAGTACTTC. Its translation: CASRAGRGSRETQYF. This rearrangement joins TRBV6-5 to TRBJ2-5, with 7 bases identical to TRBD1. The length of the CDR3 is 15 residues. CDR1 and CDR2 from the germline V gene are MNHEY and SVGAGI. Unmatched junction bases numbered 12, after V lost 6 bases and J lost 5 bases.

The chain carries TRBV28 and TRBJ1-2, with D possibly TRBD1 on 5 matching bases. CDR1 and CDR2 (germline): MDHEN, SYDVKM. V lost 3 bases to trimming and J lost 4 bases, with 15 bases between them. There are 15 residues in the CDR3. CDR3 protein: CASSLSPTGAYGYTF. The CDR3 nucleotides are TGTGCCAGCAGTTTGTCCCCAACTGGGGCCTATGGCTACACCTTC.

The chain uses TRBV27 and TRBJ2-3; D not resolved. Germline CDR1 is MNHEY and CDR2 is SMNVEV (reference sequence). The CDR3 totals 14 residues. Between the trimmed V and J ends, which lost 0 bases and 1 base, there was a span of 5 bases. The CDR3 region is CASSLSLGTDTQYF. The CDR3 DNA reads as TGTGCCAGCAGTTTATCGTTAGGCACAGATACGCAGTATTTT.

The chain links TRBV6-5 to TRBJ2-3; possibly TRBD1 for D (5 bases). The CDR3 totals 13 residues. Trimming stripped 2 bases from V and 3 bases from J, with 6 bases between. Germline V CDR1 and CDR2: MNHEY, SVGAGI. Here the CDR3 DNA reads TGTGCCAGCAGTTACCAGGGAACAGATACGCAGTATTTT. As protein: CASSYQGTDTQYF.

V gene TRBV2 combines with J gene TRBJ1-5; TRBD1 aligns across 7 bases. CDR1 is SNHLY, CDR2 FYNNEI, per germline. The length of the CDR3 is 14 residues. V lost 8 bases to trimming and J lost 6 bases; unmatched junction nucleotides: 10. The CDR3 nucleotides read TGTGCCAGCCTTGGGACAGTTTCCTCTCAGCCCCAGCATTTT. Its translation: CASLGTVSSQPQHF.

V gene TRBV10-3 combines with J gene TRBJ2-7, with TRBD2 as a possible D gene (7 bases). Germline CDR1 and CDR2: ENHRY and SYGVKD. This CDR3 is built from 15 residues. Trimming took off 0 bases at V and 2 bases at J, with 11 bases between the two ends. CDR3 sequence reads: CAISESTGGAYEQYF. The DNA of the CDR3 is TGTGCCATCAGTGAGTCGACGGGGGGCGCCTACGAGCAGTACTTC.

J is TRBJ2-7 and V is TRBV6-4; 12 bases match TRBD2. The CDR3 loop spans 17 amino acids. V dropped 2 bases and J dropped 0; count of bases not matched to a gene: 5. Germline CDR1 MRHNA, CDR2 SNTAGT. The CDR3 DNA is TGTGCCAGCAGTGACCCTAGCGGGGGGGCGAACTCCTACGAGCAGTACTTC. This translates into CASSDPSGGANSYEQYF.

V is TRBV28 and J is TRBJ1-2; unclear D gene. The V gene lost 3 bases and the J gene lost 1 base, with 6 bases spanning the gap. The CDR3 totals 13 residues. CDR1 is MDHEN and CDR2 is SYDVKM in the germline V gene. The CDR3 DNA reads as TGTGCCAGCAGTTTCGGAGTTAACTATGGCTACACCTTC. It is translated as CASSFGVNYGYTF.

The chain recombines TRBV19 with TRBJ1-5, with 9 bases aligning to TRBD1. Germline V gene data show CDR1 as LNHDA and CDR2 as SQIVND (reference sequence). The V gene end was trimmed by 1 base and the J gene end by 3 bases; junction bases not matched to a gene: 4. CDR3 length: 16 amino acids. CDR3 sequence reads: CASSIGDREDNQPQHF. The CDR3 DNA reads TGTGCCAGTAGTATAGGGGACAGGGAAGACAATCAGCCCCAGCATTTT. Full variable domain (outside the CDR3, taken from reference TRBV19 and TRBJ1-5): DGGITQSPKYLFRKEGQNVTLSCEQNLNHDAMYWYRQDPGQGLRLIYYSQIVNDFQKGDIAEGYSVSREKKESFPLTVTSAQKNPTAFYLCASSIGDREDNQPQHFGDGTRLSIL.

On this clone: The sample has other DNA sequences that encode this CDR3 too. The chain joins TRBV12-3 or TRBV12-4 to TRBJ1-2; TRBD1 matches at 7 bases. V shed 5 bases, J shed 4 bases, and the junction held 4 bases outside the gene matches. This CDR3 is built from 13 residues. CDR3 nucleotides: TGTGCCAGCAGTCGACAGGGAAGCTATGGCTACACCTTC. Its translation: CASSRQGSYGYTF.

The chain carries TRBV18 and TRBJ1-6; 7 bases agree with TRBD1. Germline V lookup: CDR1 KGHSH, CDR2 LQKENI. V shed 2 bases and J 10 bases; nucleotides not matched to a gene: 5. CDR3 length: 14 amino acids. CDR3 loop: CASSPGQGVSPLHF. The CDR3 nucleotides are TGTGCCAGCTCACCAGGGCAGGGGGTCTCACCCCTCCACTTT.

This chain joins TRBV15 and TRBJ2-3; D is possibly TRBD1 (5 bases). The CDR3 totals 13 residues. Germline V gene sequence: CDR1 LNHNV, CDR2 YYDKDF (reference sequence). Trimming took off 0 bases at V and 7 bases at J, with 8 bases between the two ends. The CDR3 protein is CATSRDKGNTQYF. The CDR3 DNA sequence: TGTGCCACCAGCAGAGATAAGGGGAATACGCAGTATTTT.

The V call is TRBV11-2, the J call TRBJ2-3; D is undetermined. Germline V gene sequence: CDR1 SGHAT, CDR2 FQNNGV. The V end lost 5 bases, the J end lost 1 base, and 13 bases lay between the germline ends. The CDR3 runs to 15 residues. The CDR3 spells CASSRDPRGTDTQYF. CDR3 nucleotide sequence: TGTGCCAGCAGCCGAGACCCCCGGGGCACAGATACGCAGTATTTT.

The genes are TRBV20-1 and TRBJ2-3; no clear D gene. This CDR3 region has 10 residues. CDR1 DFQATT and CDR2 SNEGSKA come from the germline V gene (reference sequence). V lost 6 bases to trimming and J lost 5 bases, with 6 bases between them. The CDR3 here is CSALLDTQYF. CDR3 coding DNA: TGCAGTGCCCTCTTAGATACGCAGTATTTT.

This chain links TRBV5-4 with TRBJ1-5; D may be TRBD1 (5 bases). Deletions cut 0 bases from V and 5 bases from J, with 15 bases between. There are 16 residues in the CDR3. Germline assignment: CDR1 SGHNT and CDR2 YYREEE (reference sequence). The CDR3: CASSLDGHGSDQPQHF. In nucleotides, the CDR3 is TGTGCCAGCAGCTTGGACGGACATGGCTCAGATCAGCCCCAGCATTTT. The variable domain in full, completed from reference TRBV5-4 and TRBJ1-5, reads ETGVTQSPTHLIKTRGQQVTLRCSSQSGHNTVSWYQQALGQGPQFIFQYYREEENGRGNFPPRFSGLQFPNYSSELNVNALELDDSALYLCASSLDGHGSDQPQHFGDGTRLSIL.

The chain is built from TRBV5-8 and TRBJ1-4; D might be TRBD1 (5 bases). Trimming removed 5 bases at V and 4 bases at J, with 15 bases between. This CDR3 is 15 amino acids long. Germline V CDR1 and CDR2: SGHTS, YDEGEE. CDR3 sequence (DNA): TGTGCCAGCAGTATCGACAGCGCCTTTAATGAAAAACTGTTTTTT. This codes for CASSIDSAFNEKLFF. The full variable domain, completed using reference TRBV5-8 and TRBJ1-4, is EAGVTQSPTHLIKTRGQQATLRCSPISGHTSVYWYQQALGLGLQFLLWYDEGEERNRGNFPPRFSGRQFPNYSSELNVNALELEDSALYLCASSIDSAFNEKLFFGSGTQLSVL.

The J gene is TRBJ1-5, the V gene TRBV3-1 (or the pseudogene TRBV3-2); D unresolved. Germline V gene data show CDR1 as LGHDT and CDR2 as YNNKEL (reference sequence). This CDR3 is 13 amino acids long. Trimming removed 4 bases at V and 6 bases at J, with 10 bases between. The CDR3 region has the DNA TGTGCCAGCAGCCCGGGAGGGAGTCAGCCCCAGCATTTT. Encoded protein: CASSPGGSQPQHF.

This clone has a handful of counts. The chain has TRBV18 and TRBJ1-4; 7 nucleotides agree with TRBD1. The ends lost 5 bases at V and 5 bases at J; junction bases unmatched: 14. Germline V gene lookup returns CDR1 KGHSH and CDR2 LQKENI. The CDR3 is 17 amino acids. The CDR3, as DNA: TGTGCCAGCTCATCAAACCAGAACAGGGGCCTAAATGAAAAACTGTTTTTT. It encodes CASSSNQNRGLNEKLFF.

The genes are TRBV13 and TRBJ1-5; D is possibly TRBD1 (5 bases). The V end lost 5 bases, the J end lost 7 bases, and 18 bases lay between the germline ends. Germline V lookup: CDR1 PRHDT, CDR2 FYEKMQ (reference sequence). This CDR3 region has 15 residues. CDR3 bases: TGTGCCAGCAGCCCCGACCGATTTGACAGACAGCCCCAGCATTTT. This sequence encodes CASSPDRFDRQPQHF. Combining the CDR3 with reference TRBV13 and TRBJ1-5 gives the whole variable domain AAGVIQSPRHLIKEKRETATLKCYPIPRHDTVYWYQQGPGQDPQFLISFYEKMQSDKGSIPDRFSAQQFSDYHSELNMSSLELGDSALYFCASSPDRFDRQPQHFGDGTRLSIL.

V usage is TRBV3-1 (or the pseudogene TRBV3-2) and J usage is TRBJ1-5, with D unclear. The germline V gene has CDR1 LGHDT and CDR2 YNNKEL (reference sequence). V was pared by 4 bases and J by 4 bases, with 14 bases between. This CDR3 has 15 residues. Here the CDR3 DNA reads TGTGCCAGCAGCCCGAGTCTATTACCTAATCAGCCCCAGCATTTT. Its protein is CASSPSLLPNQPQHF.

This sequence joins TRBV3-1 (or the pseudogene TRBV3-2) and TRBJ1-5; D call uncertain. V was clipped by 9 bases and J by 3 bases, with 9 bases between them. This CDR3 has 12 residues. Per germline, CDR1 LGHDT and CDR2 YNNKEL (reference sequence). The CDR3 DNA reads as TGTGCCAGAGAGGGAAACAATCAGCCCCAGCATTTT. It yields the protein CAREGNNQPQHF.

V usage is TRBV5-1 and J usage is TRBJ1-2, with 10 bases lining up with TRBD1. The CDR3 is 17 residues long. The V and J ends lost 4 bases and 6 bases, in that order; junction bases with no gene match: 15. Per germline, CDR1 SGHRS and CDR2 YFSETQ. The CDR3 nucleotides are TGCGCCAGCAGCCCGAACGCAGCCGGGACAGGGGAACATGGCTACACCTTC. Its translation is CASSPNAAGTGEHGYTF.

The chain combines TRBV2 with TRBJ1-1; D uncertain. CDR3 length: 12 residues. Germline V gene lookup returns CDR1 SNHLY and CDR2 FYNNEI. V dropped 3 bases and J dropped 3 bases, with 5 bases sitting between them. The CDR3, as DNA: TGTGCCAGCAGTGATAGCGACACTGAAGCTTTCTTT. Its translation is CASSDSDTEAFF.

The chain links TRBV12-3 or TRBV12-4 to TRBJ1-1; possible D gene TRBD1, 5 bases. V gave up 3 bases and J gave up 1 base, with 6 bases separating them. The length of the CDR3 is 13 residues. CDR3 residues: CASSFTGNTEAFF. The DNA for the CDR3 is TGTGCCAGCAGTTTTACAGGGAACACTGAAGCTTTCTTT.

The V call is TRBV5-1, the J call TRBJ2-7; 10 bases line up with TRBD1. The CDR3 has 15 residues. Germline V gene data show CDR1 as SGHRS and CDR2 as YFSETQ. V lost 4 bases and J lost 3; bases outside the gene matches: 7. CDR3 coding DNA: TGCGCCAGCAGCAGGCGGACAGGGGGTGACTACGAGCAGTACTTC. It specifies CASSRRTGGDYEQYF.